This TCR beta chain was recorded in a study of T-cell reconstitution after alpha-beta-depleted transplantation in children. Regarding the study as a whole: Reported findings indicate that, about two months after transplant, alpha-beta T cells came from several hundred expanded clones, which were derived from non-depleted graft cells. The origin of high day-60 TCRbeta diversity in some patients lay in surviving recipient T cells and thymic progenitors. Once a year had passed after transplant, T-cell counts and diversity came mostly from newly produced T cells.

The authors prepared the TCRbeta library with unique molecular identifiers. TCRdb analysed the PCR reads with MiXCR anew, one entry per CDR3 protein. Of over 150,000 distinct CDR3 sequences in the sample, 11% were seen once. Many counts were recorded for this clonotype. Its specificity is not known. The sample in question was PBMCs, obtained before TCRalphabeta/CD19-depleted stem cell transplant. The sequence was obtained from a boy aged 2 to 9 with acute myeloid leukemia, due to receive a stem cell transplant.

CDR3 sequence (DNA): TGCGCCAGCAGCGGGACAGGTGGCGACACATCAGGGCAGAGGAACACTGAAGCTTTCTTT. Translated: CASSGTGGDTSGQRNTEAFF. This sequence joins TRBV5-1 and TRBJ1-1; 8 positions match TRBD1. Trimming cost V 4 bases and J 1 base; bases outside gene matches: 21. CDR1 is SGHRS and CDR2 is YFSETQ in the germline V gene. This CDR3 region has 20 residues.